The clone carrying this T cell receptor beta chain was counted between two and nine times. What it recognizes is unknown. The source of the sample is a study of post-analysis software for immune sequencing data. Turning to the study itself: Relapsing-remitting, secondary progressive and progressive-relapsing multiple sclerosis courses were included. Findings and limits, study-wide: Comparison with controls showed significantly lower normalized Chao1 diversity in multiple sclerosis patients. Elevated frequency relative to controls characterized roughly five TRBV segments in patients, TRBV5-6, TRBV5-1 and TRBV20-1 among them.

Trimming cost V 3 bases and J 7 bases; bases outside gene matches: 6. The CDR3 runs 15 residues. Unique molecular identifiers featured in each of the TCR beta cDNA libraries. TCRdb ran MiXCR on the PCR reads and lists one entry per CDR3 protein. The table has about 820,000 distinct CDR3 sequences, roughly 58% seen once; the top ten hold roughly 4.4%. Specimen: blood. This TCR was sampled from a girl aged 5-17 years with multiple sclerosis. The V call is TRBV12-3 or TRBV12-4, the J call TRBJ2-4, with 10 bases fitting TRBD2. The CDR3 sequence: CASSFEAGGLNIQYF. CDR3 nucleotides: TGTGCCAGCAGTTTCGAAGCGGGGGGGCTGAACATTCAGTACTTC.